This T cell receptor (beta chain) stems from a study of Ad26.COV2.S vaccination and SARS-CoV-2 variants. About the research overall: It was the COV1001 Ad26.COV2.S trial arm that included the donor. Findings of the study overall: Vaccine recipients posted higher spike-specific TCR breadth than their placebo counterparts.

The protocol was immunoSEQ multiplex PCR, while the TCRdb copy is restricted to in-frame clones and leaves out a portion. Of approximately 240,000 clones in the sample, roughly 88% are singletons; the top ten hold around 10%. Regarding this clone: The antigen remains unidentified.

Germline V gene lookup returns CDR1 SQVTM and CDR2 ANQGSEA. This CDR3 comprises 11 residues. The V end was cut by 6 bases, the J end by 5 bases, with 11 bases between. The sample's treatment: roughly 20 received Ad26.COV2.S at low or high dose, single or two shots; roughly five received placebo; per-sample allocation not given. After the first vaccine or placebo injection, samples were drawn on day 63. Ad26.COV2.S expressed prefusion-stabilized spike from the original Wuhan strain. The rearrangement uses TRBV29-1 and TRBJ2-7; tentative D call: TRBD2 (6 bases). The TCR comes from a person between 18 and 59 years old who received the Ad26.COV2.S COVID-19 vaccine or a placebo. This specimen was peripheral blood, taken in a trial of Ad26.COV2.S vaccine versus placebo. The CDR3 DNA reads TGCAGCGTCAGACTAGTTAACGAGCAGTACTTC. Amino acids: CSVRLVNEQYF.